The clone carrying this T cell receptor (beta chain) was seen a handful of times. These data originate in a study of early stage breast cancer tumors. Assay used: immunoSEQ multiplex PCR; TCRdb lists only in-frame clones, some missing. The sample holds tens of thousands of clones, around 90% seen once. Sequenced sample: blood. This clonotype originated in a person aged 65 to 85 with breast cancer.

The DNA of the CDR3 is TGTGCCTGGAGTCAAGGGGGGGAGTACAATGAGCAGTTCTTC. Protein sequence: CAWSQGGEYNEQFF. The V call is TRBV30, the J call TRBJ2-1; TRBD2 is a possible D gene (7 bases). Germline V gene sequence: CDR1 GTSNPN, CDR2 SVGIG (reference sequence). Trimming removed 2 bases from V and 4 bases from J, with 12 bases in between. This CDR3 is built from 14 residues.